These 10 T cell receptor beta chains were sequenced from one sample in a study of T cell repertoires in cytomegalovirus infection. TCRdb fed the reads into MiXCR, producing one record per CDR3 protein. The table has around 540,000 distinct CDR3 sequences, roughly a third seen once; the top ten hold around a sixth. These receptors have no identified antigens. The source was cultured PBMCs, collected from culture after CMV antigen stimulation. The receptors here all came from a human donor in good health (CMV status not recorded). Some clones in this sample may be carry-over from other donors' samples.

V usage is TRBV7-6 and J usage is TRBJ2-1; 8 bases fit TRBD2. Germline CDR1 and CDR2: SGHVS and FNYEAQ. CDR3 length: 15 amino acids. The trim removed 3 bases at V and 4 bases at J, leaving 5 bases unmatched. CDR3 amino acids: CASSLERGRYNEQFF. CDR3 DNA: TGTGCCAGCAGCTTGGAGCGGGGGAGATACAATGAGCAGTTCTTC.

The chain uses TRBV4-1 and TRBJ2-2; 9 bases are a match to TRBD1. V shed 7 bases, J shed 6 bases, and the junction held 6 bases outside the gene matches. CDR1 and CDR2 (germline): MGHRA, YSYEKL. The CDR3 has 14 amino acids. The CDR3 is CASTPGQGAGELFF. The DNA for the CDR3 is TGCGCCAGCACTCCGGGACAGGGTGCCGGGGAGCTGTTTTTT.

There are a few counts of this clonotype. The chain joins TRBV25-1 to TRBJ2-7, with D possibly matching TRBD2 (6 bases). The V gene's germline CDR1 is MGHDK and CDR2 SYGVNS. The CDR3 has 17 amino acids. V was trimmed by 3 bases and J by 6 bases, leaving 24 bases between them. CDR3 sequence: CASSESPRRAGCCEQYV. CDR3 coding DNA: TGTGCCAGCAGTGAGTCCCCGAGGCGGGCGGGATGCTGCGAGCAGTACGTC.

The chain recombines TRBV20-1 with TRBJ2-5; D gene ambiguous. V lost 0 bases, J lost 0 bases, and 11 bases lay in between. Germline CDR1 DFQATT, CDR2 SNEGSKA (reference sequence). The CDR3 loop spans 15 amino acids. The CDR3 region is CSARDPARNQETQYF. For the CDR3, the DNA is TGCAGTGCTAGAGATCCAGCCAGGAACCAAGAGACCCAGTACTTC.

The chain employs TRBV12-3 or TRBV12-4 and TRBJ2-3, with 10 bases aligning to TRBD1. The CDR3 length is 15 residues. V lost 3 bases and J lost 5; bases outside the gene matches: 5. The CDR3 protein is CASSFRQGARDTQYF. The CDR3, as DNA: TGTGCCAGCAGTTTTAGACAGGGGGCGCGAGATACGCAGTATTTT.

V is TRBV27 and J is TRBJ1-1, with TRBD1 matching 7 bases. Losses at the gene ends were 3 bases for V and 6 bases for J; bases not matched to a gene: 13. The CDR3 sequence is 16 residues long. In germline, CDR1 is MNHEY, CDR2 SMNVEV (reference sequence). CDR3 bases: TGTGCCAGCAGTTTTTATTCCGACAGGGTGGATGCTGAAGCTTTCTTT. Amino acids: CASSFYSDRVDAEAFF.

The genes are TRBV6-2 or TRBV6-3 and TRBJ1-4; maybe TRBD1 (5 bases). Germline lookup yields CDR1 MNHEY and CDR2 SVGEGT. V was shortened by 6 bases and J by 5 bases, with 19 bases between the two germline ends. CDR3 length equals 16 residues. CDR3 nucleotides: TGTGCCAGCAGACACCTTCCGACAGCCGGGAATGAAAAACTGTTTTTT. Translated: CASRHLPTAGNEKLFF.

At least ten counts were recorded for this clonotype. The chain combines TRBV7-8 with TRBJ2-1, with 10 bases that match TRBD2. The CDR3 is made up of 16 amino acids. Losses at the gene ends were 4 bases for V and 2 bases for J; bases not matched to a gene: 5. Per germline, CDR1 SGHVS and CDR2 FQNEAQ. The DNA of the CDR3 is TGTGCCAGCAGCTCGGGGACTAGCGATCCCTACAATGAGCAGTTCTTC. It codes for CASSSGTSDPYNEQFF.

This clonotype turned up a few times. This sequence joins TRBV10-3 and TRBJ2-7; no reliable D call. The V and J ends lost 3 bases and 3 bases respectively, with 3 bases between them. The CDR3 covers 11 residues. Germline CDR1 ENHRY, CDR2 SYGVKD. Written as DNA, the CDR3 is TGTGCCATCAGTGATCTCTACGAGCAGTACGTC. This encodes CAISDLYEQYV.

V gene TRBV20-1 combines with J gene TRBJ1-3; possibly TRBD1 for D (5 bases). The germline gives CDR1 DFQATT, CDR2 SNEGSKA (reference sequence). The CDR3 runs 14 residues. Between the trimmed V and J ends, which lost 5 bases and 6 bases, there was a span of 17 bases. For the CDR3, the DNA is TGCAGTGCTCGGGGGACCGGGTATGAAAACACCATATATTTT. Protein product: CSARGTGYENTIYF.